Each of the 18 T cell receptor beta chains below was sequenced from the same sample in a study of vaccination and CD4 T cells after COVID-19. Their recognized antigens are unknown. Treatment meaning: approximately 9-day PBMC culture with coronavirus spike peptide pools or control peptides (ViraFEST assay). Gathered ahead of the COVID-19 pandemic (2011-2018) were the CD4+ T cells of the unexposed donor. The Oncomine TCR Beta short-read assay generated sequence data from the DNA of cultured CD4+ T cells. Genomic DNA was drawn out of CD4+ T cells grown in culture. MiXCR, applied by TCRdb to the PCR reads, yields one record per CDR3 protein. Of some 10,000 distinct CDR3 sequences listed, less than 35% are singletons. Sequencing was performed on CD4+ T cells from blood, cultured in vitro. These receptors came from a human donor in good health.

This chain joins TRBV6-2 or TRBV6-3 and TRBJ2-1; D gene ambiguous. V was cut by 6 bases and J by 6 bases, with 15 bases left in between. CDR3 length: 14 residues. The germline V gene has CDR1 MNHEY and CDR2 SVGEGT. The CDR3 DNA sequence: TGTGCCAGCAGGGGCTCAGTGGCCGTCAATGAGCAGTTCTTC. This translates into CASRGSVAVNEQFF.

This clonotype is classed as medium-sized. The chain combines TRBV7-2 with TRBJ1-5, with 7 bases identical to TRBD1. The V gene end was trimmed by 2 bases and the J gene end by 4 bases; junction bases not matched to a gene: 5. The germline gives CDR1 SGHTA, CDR2 FQGNSA. The CDR3 covers 15 residues. CDR3 nucleotide sequence: TGTGCCAGCAGCTTATACGGCAGGGGGAATCAGCCCCAGCATTTT. Its protein product is CASSLYGRGNQPQHF.

This chain connects TRBV20-1 to TRBJ2-7; D gene unclear. Germline CDR1 DFQATT, CDR2 SNEGSKA (reference sequence). Trimming took off 7 bases at V and 2 bases at J, with 12 bases between the two ends. The CDR3 has 12 amino acids. CDR3 DNA sequence: TGCAGTGTACGGCTTGGACCCTACGAGCAGTACTTC. Its translation is CSVRLGPYEQYF.

This clonotype has more than one count but fewer than ten. Because the CDR3's place on the DNA is in doubt, the DNA is left out and the CDR3 is given as listed by TCRdb. The V and J genes are TRBV7-5 and TRBJ2-3; TRBD2 is the table's D call and was not checked against the DNA. TRBV7-5 is listed as a pseudogene. The CDR3 region is 17 residues in length, termini included. The CDR3 region is CISVPEALAGPTDTQYF.

In its sample, this clonotype was seen a few times. The chain recombines TRBV24-1 with TRBJ2-3; 12 nucleotides align to TRBD1. Germline trimming cut 5 bases from V and 5 bases from J; bases unmatched to any gene: 10. Germline CDR1 reads KGHDR; CDR2 reads SFDVKD. The CDR3 runs 17 residues. CDR3 protein: CATSGDRGRGAEDTQYF. For the CDR3, the DNA is TGTGCCACCAGTGGGGACAGGGGGCGAGGAGCGGAAGATACGCAGTATTTT.

This clonotype was observed a handful of times. This chain joins TRBV27 and TRBJ2-1; TRBD2 aligns across 12 bases. This CDR3 is 14 amino acids long. CDR1 MNHEY and CDR2 SMNVEV come from the germline V gene (reference sequence). The ends lost 6 bases at V and 7 bases at J; junction bases unmatched: 4. The CDR3 loop is CASSRGLAGNEQFF. The CDR3 DNA reads TGTGCCAGCAGCCGTGGACTAGCGGGGAATGAGCAGTTCTTC.

The rearrangement links TRBV7-6 to TRBJ2-7; no reliable D call. With 1 base removed from V and 3 bases from J, the gap between germline ends came to 7 bases. Germline V gene sequence: CDR1 SGHVS, CDR2 FNYEAQ. This CDR3 region has 13 residues. The CDR3 coding sequence is TGTGCCAGCAGCTTAGGTGCAGGCTACGAGCAGTACTTC. Translated, it gives CASSLGAGYEQYF.

Judged by abundance, this clonotype is medium-sized. This chain connects TRBV7-2 to TRBJ1-6, with 10 bases that match TRBD1. J was trimmed by 11 bases and V by 5 bases; bases with no gene match: 9. The CDR3 sequence is 15 residues long. Germline V lookup: CDR1 SGHTA, CDR2 FQGNSA. CDR3 bases: TGTGCCAGCAGCCCCGGGACAGGGGTTAGGGCACCCCTCCACTTT. Amino acids: CASSPGTGVRAPLHF.

This sequence joins TRBV5-1 and TRBJ2-1; 10 bases align to TRBD2. J gave up 10 bases and V 0 bases, and 10 bases lay outside the gene matches. CDR1 is SGHRS and CDR2 is YFSETQ in the germline V gene. The CDR3 runs to 16 residues. The CDR3 protein is CASSLALAGEVWEQFF. CDR3 bases: TGCGCCAGCAGCTTGGCCCTAGCGGGAGAAGTATGGGAGCAGTTCTTC.

This rearrangement joins TRBV6-4 to TRBJ2-3, with 11 bases that match TRBD2. Per germline, CDR1 MRHNA and CDR2 SNTAGT. Trimming at V came to 3 bases and at J to 6 bases, leaving 5 bases not matched to a gene. The CDR3 runs 15 residues. Written as DNA, the CDR3 is TGTGCCAGCAGTGAGGCACTAGCGGGAGTTGATACGCAGTATTTT. Its translation is CASSEALAGVDTQYF.

The chain links TRBV7-3 to TRBJ2-3, with 8 bases lining up with TRBD2. The CDR3 runs 15 residues. V shed 4 bases and J 0 bases; nucleotides not matched to a gene: 3. CDR1 SGHTA and CDR2 FQGTGA come from the germline V gene. In DNA form, the CDR3 reads TGTGCCAGCAGCTCCTCTAGCGGGAGCACAGATACGCAGTATTTT. This sequence encodes CASSSSSGSTDTQYF.

This clonotype appeared a few times. This chain links TRBV7-2 with TRBJ1-2; D is perhaps TRBD1 (6 bases). Germline V CDR1 and CDR2: SGHTA, FQGNSA. The CDR3 spans 14 residues. Trimming took off 4 bases at V and 8 bases at J, with 17 bases between the two ends. CDR3 DNA: TGTGCCAGCAGCTCCGACAGGATAGGTGGGGGCTACACCTTC. Translation: CASSSDRIGGGYTF.

CDR3 sequence (DNA): TGCAGTGCCAACCGGGGGCCCGGCGAGCAGTACTTC. Residues: CSANRGPGEQYF. The chain carries TRBV20-1 and TRBJ2-7; D could derive from TRBD1 or TRBD2 (6 bases each). This CDR3 region has 12 residues. Trimming removed 6 bases from V and 6 bases from J, with 15 bases in between. Germline CDR1 reads DFQATT; CDR2 reads SNEGSKA (reference sequence).

In this sample, this clonotype turned up a few times. The chain carries TRBV6-1 and TRBJ1-6, with a possible D match to TRBD1 (5 bases). The germline gives CDR1 MNHNS, CDR2 SASEGT. The CDR3 consists of 18 residues. Trimming stripped 3 bases from V and 0 bases from J, with 15 bases between. The CDR3 sequence: CASSDGEGRSSYNSPLHF. The CDR3 DNA reads TGTGCCAGCAGTGATGGGGAGGGGAGAAGCTCCTATAATTCACCCCTCCACTTT.

This clonotype was counted only a few times. The chain joins TRBV23-1 to TRBJ2-2; D could derive from TRBD1 or TRBD2 (6 bases each). TRBV23-1 is marked as an open reading frame, function uncertain. V lost 5 bases to trimming and J lost 6 bases, with 16 bases between them. CDR3 size: 15 residues. Here the CDR3 reads CASSKQGGRAGELFF. The DNA of the CDR3 is TGCGCCAGCAGTAAACAGGGAGGAAGGGCCGGGGAGCTGTTTTTT.

The chain has TRBV6-5 and TRBJ2-6; no clear D gene. Germline assignment: CDR1 MNHEY and CDR2 SVGAGI. V was clipped by 2 bases and J by 0 bases, with 5 bases between them. This CDR3 contains 15 residues. As DNA, the CDR3 is TGTGCCAGCAGTTACCGGGTCTCTGGGGCCAACGTCCTGACTTTC. Its translation is CASSYRVSGANVLTF.

The chain is built from TRBV7-2 and TRBJ2-7; no clear D gene. Deletions cut 5 bases from V and 2 bases from J, with 13 bases between. This CDR3 contains 14 residues. Germline V lookup: CDR1 SGHTA, CDR2 FQGNSA. This chain's CDR3 is CASSRVGLTYEQYF. The CDR3 DNA is TGTGCCAGCAGCCGCGTCGGGCTCACCTACGAGCAGTACTTC.

V and J are TRBV7-9 and TRBJ2-3, with TRBD1 matching 7 bases. CDR1 is SEHNR and CDR2 is FQNEAQ in the germline V gene (reference sequence). The junction had 9 bases not matched to a gene; V was cut back by 4 bases and J by 2 bases. The CDR3 has 16 amino acids. CDR3 sequence reads: CASSYLRDRSTDTQYF. The CDR3 coding sequence is TGTGCCAGCAGCTATCTCAGGGACAGATCCACAGATACGCAGTATTTT. Using reference TRBV7-9 and TRBJ2-3 for the parts outside the CDR3, the full variable domain is DTGVSQNPRHKITKRGQNVTFRCDPISEHNRLYWYRQTLGQGPEFLTYFQNEAQLEKSRLLSDRFSAERPKGSFSTLEIQRTEQGDSAMYLCASSYLRDRSTDTQYFGPGTRLTVL.